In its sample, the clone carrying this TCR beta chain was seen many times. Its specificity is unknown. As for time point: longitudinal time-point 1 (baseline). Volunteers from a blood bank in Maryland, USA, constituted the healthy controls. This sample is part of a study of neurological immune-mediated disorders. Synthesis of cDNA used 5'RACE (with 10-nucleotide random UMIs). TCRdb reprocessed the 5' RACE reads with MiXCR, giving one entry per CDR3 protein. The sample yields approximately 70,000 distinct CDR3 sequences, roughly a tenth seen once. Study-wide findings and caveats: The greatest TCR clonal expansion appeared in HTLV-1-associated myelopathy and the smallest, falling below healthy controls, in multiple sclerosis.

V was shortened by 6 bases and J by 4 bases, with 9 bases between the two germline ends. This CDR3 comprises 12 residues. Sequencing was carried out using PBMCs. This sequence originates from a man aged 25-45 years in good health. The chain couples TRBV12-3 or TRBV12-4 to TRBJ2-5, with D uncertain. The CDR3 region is CASSRKTETQYF. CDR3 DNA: TGTGCCAGCAGCCGAAAGACAGAGACCCAGTACTTC.